Listed below are T cell receptor beta chains from one sample, sequenced in a study of blood T cell repertoires in COVID-19. Data came from immunoSEQ multiplex PCR; TCRdb stores just in-frame clones and leaves some out. The table includes about 220,000 clones, approximately 90% detected once. The sample taken for sequencing was PBMCs or T cells enriched from blood (not recorded which). The origin of the receptors is a woman between 40 and 50 years old with acute COVID-19. The CDR3 runs from the conserved cysteine through the conserved F or W. The D gene is left open where the match is weak. Size is omitted from some rows. Given values are once, few, many or a class for expanded clones.

clone size: .; V gene: TRBV30; J gene: TRBJ1-3; D gene: TRBD1; CDR3 DNA: TGTGCCTGGAGCGAGGGGGACAGGAGAAACACCATATATTTT; CDR3 protein: CAWSEGDRRNTIYF
clone size: .; V gene: TRBV14; J gene: TRBJ1-2; D gene: TRBD1; CDR3 DNA: TGTGCCAGCAGCCTTACTCCGGGACAGGGGACCTATGGCTACACCTTC; CDR3 protein: CASSLTPGQGTYGYTF
clone size: .; V gene: TRBV7-2; J gene: TRBJ2-3; D gene: TRBD2; CDR3 DNA: TGTGCCAGCAGCCGTACGGGAGGGAGTAATACGCAGTATTTT; CDR3 protein: CASSRTGGSNTQYF
clone size: .; V gene: TRBV10-1; J gene: TRBJ1-6; D gene: TRBD1; CDR3 DNA: TGCGCCAGCAGCCAAGGAGGGGGCCCTTCTAATTCACCCCTCCACTTT; CDR3 protein: CASSQGGGPSNSPLHF
clone size: .; V gene: TRBV5-4; J gene: TRBJ2-3; D gene: .; CDR3 DNA: TGTGCCAGCAGCCTGATCCGGGGAGATACGCAGTATTTT; CDR3 protein: CASSLIRGDTQYF
clone size: .; V gene: TRBV5-6; J gene: TRBJ2-3; D gene: .; CDR3 DNA: TGTGCCAGCAGCCCGATAAGCACCCCAGATACGCAGTATTTT; CDR3 protein: CASSPISTPDTQYF
clone size: .; V gene: TRBV5-1; J gene: TRBJ2-1; D gene: TRBD2; CDR3 DNA: TGCGCCAGCAGCCCTAGCGGGAGTGGTGAGCAGTTCTTC; CDR3 protein: CASSPSGSGEQFF
clone size: .; V gene: TRBV5-4; J gene: TRBJ1-2; D gene: TRBD1; CDR3 DNA: TGTGCCAGCAGCGCATGGGACAGGGGGCACTATGGCTACACCTTC; CDR3 protein: CASSAWDRGHYGYTF
clone size: .; V gene: TRBV7-7; J gene: TRBJ2-2; D gene: .; CDR3 DNA: TGTGCCAGCAGCTTAGAAGCTAGCAGGAGCACCGGGGAGCTGTTTTTT; CDR3 protein: CASSLEASRSTGELFF
clone size: .; V gene: TRBV7-2; J gene: TRBJ2-7; D gene: .; CDR3 DNA: TGTGCCAGCAGCTTATTAGGGGGCTCCTACGAGCAGTACTTC; CDR3 protein: CASSLLGGSYEQYF
clone size: .; V gene: TRBV15; J gene: TRBJ1-2; D gene: TRBD1; CDR3 DNA: TGTGCCACCAGCGAACGTCGTAAGACAGGGGGATACTATGGCTACACCTTC; CDR3 protein: CATSERRKTGGYYGYTF
clone size: .; V gene: TRBV15; J gene: TRBJ1-1; D gene: TRBD1; CDR3 DNA: TGTGCCACCGGGGCTTTAGGACAGGGTCGCACTGAAGCTTTCTTT; CDR3 protein: CATGALGQGRTEAFF
clone size: .; V gene: TRBV19; J gene: TRBJ1-4; D gene: .; CDR3 DNA: TGTGCCAGTAGTATAAAGGGAGGGGTGGACGAACTGTTTTTT; CDR3 protein: CASSIKGGVDELFF
clone size: few; V gene: TRBV5-4; J gene: TRBJ1-1; D gene: .; CDR3 DNA: TGTGCCAGCAGCTTGACAGGGAGGAACACTGAAGCTTTCTTT; CDR3 protein: CASSLTGRNTEAFF
clone size: .; V gene: TRBV7-6; J gene: TRBJ2-1; D gene: TRBD2; CDR3 DNA: TGTGCCAGCAGCCCCATAGGAGAGGGACTAGCGGATGACAATGAGCAGTTCTTC; CDR3 protein: CASSPIGEGLADDNEQFF
clone size: .; V gene: TRBV6-5; J gene: TRBJ2-5; D gene: .; CDR3 DNA: TGTGCCAGCAGCACCGGAGGGCTATCGCGGGAGACCCAGTACTTC; CDR3 protein: CASSTGGLSRETQYF
clone size: .; V gene: TRBV3-1/TRBV3-2; J gene: TRBJ1-5; D gene: .; CDR3 DNA: TGTGCCAGCAGCCCCAACAACGGGGAAAGGAATCAGCCCCAGCATTTT; CDR3 protein: CASSPNNGERNQPQHF
clone size: .; V gene: TRBV24-1; J gene: TRBJ2-3; D gene: .; CDR3 DNA: TGTGCCACCAGTGACCCCTCCTCGGATACGCAGTATTTT; CDR3 protein: CATSDPSSDTQYF
clone size: once; V gene: TRBV5-4; J gene: TRBJ2-2; D gene: TRBD2; CDR3 DNA: TGTGCCAGCAGCCGAGGACTAGCGGGGACCACCGGGGAGCTGTTTTTT; CDR3 protein: CASSRGLAGTTGELFF
clone size: .; V gene: TRBV7-9; J gene: TRBJ1-1; D gene: .; CDR3 DNA: TGTGCCAGCAGCTTCCCCCCTCCGTTAGACGGAGACCTGAACACTGAAGCTTTCTTT; CDR3 protein: CASSFPPPLDGDLNTEAFF
clone size: .; V gene: TRBV19; J gene: TRBJ2-1; D gene: TRBD2; CDR3 DNA: TGTGCCAGTACCGAAAGCGGGGGGCGGTACAATGAGCAGTTCTTC; CDR3 protein: CASTESGGRYNEQFF
clone size: once; V gene: TRBV5-6; J gene: TRBJ2-4; D gene: .; CDR3 DNA: TGTGCCAGCGACTTTAGGTATAGGAGGTCTAACATTCAGTACTTC; CDR3 protein: CASDFRYRRSNIQYF
clone size: .; V gene: TRBV12-5; J gene: TRBJ1-4; D gene: .; CDR3 DNA: TGTGCTAGTGGTTTGGACATCAATGAAAAACTGTTTTTT; CDR3 protein: CASGLDINEKLFF
clone size: .; V gene: TRBV19; J gene: TRBJ2-1; D gene: TRBD2; CDR3 DNA: TGTGCCAGTAGTAACCGCGGACTAGCGGGACACGAGCAGTTCTTC; CDR3 protein: CASSNRGLAGHEQFF
clone size: .; V gene: TRBV7-9; J gene: TRBJ2-3; D gene: TRBD2; CDR3 DNA: TGTGCCAGCAGCATTTCGAAGCCCGGGAGGGCCAAGTTGTCAGATACGCAGTATTTT; CDR3 protein: CASSISKPGRAKLSDTQYF
clone size: .; V gene: TRBV18; J gene: TRBJ1-4; D gene: .; CDR3 DNA: TGTGCCAGCTCACCCCCTTCGACTCTTGAAAAACTGTTTTTT; CDR3 protein: CASSPPSTLEKLFF
clone size: once; V gene: TRBV5-4; J gene: TRBJ1-2; D gene: .; CDR3 DNA: TGTGCCAGCAGCCTAACGGATCTAGGCGGCTACACCTTC; CDR3 protein: CASSLTDLGGYTF
clone size: .; V gene: TRBV4-1; J gene: TRBJ1-6; D gene: TRBD1; CDR3 DNA: TGCGCCAGCAGACGAGCTCCAACAGGGGAGAATTCACCCCTCCACTTT; CDR3 protein: CASRRAPTGENSPLHF
clone size: .; V gene: TRBV10-3; J gene: TRBJ1-6; D gene: .; CDR3 DNA: TGTGCCACCTCCAGGGGCAAGGAATCACCCCTCCACTTT; CDR3 protein: CATSRGKESPLHF
clone size: .; V gene: TRBV9; J gene: TRBJ1-6; D gene: TRBD1; CDR3 DNA: TGTGCCAGCAGCGCGAAGGGACAGGGGGCTAATAATTCACCCCTCCACTTT; CDR3 protein: CASSAKGQGANNSPLHF
clone size: few; V gene: TRBV7-8; J gene: TRBJ2-7; D gene: TRBD2; CDR3 DNA: TGTGCCAGCAGCCTGCGGGGGGGAGGCGAGCAGTACTTC; CDR3 protein: CASSLRGGGEQYF
clone size: .; V gene: TRBV7-8; J gene: TRBJ2-1; D gene: TRBD2; CDR3 DNA: TGTGCCAGCAGCTTTACGACTAGACTAGCGAACAACATCCCTACCTACAATGAGCAGTTCTTC; CDR3 protein: CASSFTTRLANNIPTYNEQFF
clone size: .; V gene: TRBV4-1; J gene: TRBJ2-4; D gene: .; CDR3 DNA: TGCGCCAGCAGCCAAGAAGGAGGGGTCCTAGCCAAAAACATTCAGTACTTC; CDR3 protein: CASSQEGGVLAKNIQYF